This T cell receptor (beta chain) was recorded in a study of Graves' ophthalmopathy and Graves' hyperthyroidism. General study points: Using a 13-signature model, the authors split ophthalmopathy from stable hyperthyroidism, with 85% to 90% sensitivity and approximately 81% specificity.

Germline V lookup: CDR1 MDHEN, CDR2 SYDVKM. There are 16 residues in the CDR3. V lost 6 bases and J lost 5, with 20 bases in between. The authors amplified TCR beta CDR3 regions from RNA transcripts. The library came from an HTBI-primed first-round RT-PCR and a second-round multiplex PCR. MiXCR, run by TCRdb on the multiplex PCR reads, gives a single entry per CDR3 protein. Seen here are about 500,000 distinct CDR3 sequences, around an eighth observed once, and the top ten hold roughly 9.8%. In its sample, this clonotype was seen a few times. Its antigen is unknown. Exclusion criteria comprised other autoimmune diseases, uncontrolled infections, pregnancy or lactation in patients. The PBMCs originated from approximately 10 ml of fresh peripheral blood.

The sequenced material came from blood. The gene calls are TRBV28 and TRBJ1-5, with D possibly TRBD1 on 6 matching bases. The TCR originated in a woman in her twenties or thirties with Graves' ophthalmopathy. Here the CDR3 DNA reads TGTGCCAGCAGGGCCGGGGACAAAATGAAGTATCAGCCCCAGCATTTT. This encodes CASRAGDKMKYQPQHF. The full variable domain, completed using reference TRBV28 and TRBJ1-5, is DVKVTQSSRYLVKRTGEKVFLECVQDMDHENMFWYRQDPGLGLRLIYFSYDVKMKEKGDIPEGYSVSREKKERFSLILESASTNQTSMYLCASRAGDKMKYQPQHFGDGTRLSIL.